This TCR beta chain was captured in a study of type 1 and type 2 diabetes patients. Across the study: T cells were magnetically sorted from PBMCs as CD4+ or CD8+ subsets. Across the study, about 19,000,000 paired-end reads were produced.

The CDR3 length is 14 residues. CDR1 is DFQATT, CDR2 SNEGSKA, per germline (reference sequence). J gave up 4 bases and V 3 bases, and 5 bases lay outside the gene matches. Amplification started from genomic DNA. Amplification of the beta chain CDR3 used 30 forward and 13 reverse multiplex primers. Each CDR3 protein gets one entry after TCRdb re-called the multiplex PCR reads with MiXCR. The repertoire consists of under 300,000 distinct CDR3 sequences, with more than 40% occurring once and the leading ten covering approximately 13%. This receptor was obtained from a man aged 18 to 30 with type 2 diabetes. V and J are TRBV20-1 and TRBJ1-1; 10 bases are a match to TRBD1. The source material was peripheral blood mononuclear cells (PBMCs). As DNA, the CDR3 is TGCAGTGCTAGGAGGACAGGGGGAGGCACTGAAGCTTTCTTT. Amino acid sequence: CSARRTGGGTEAFF.